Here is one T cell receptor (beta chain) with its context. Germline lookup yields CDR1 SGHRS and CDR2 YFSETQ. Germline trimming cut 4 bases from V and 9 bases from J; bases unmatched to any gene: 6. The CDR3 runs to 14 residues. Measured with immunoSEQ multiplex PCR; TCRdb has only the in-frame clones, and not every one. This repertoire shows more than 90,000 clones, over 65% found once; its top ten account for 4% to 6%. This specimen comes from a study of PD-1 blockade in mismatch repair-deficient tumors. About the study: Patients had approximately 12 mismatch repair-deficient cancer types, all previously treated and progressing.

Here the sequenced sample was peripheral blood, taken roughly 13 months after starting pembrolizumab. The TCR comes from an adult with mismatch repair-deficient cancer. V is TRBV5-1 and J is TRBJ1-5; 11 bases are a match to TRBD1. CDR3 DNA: TGCGCCAGCAGCCCCACGGGACAGGGGGGGCCCCAGCATTTT. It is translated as CASSPTGQGGPQHF.